This T cell receptor (beta chain) was sequenced during a study of T cell responses to AZD1222 COVID-19 vaccine. Pooling covered second doses at about 4 or about 12 weeks. The table came from immunoSEQ multiplex PCR; TCRdb's copy has only in-frame clones and leaves some out. The sample shows 80,000 to 100,000 clones, approximately 91% of them seen only once. Study-level points and caveats: Reportedly, nearly half of unique spike TCRs recognized epitopes outside B.1.351/B.1.1.7 mutations. Among the donors, most were white British and more were female, and clonal diversity was possibly underestimated.

Regarding this clone: Its antigen is currently unknown.

Per the germline V gene, CDR1 is LGHDT and CDR2 is YNNKEL (reference sequence). J lost 6 bases, V lost 5 bases, and 7 bases had no gene match. This CDR3 has 15 residues. The material was peripheral blood, obtained 28 days after the second AZD1222 dose. This sequence originates from an adult who received the AZD1222 COVID-19 vaccine. The V gene is TRBV3-1 (or the pseudogene TRBV3-2), the J gene TRBJ1-5; TRBD1 agrees at 10 bases. CDR3 residues: CASSRGQGQGQPQHF. CDR3 DNA sequence: TGTGCCAGCAGCAGGGGACAGGGGCAGGGTCAGCCCCAGCATTTT.